This TCR beta chain was profiled in a study of OX40 agonist ivuxolimab in advanced cancers. The table came from immunoSEQ multiplex PCR; TCRdb's copy has only in-frame clones and leaves some out. The repertoire includes about 69,000 clones, roughly 92% of them detected once, and 0.25% to 0.3% sits in the top ten. Points from the study as a whole: CD4+ and CD8+ T cells in blood underwent clonal expansion by week 6 at 0.1 to 3.0 mg/kg. More expanded clones were seen, on average, in CD8+ T cells than in CD4+.

Sampling times: baseline, cycle 4 day 1, cycle 7 day 1. With respect to this clone: As yet, its antigen is unknown.

This CDR3 has 15 amino acids. Trimming cost V 4 bases and J 5 bases; bases outside gene matches: 7. Germline CDR1 reads SGHRS; CDR2 reads YFSETQ. The receptor was derived from an adult with an advanced solid tumor such as melanoma, head and neck, liver or kidney cancer. The sequences come from CD4+ or CD8+ T cells sorted from blood, collected in a trial of the OX40 agonist ivuxolimab. V and J are TRBV5-1 and TRBJ2-7; 12 positions agree with TRBD1. The CDR3 loop reads CASSRGTGGVNEQYF. CDR3 bases: TGCGCCAGCAGCCGAGGGACAGGGGGCGTCAACGAGCAGTACTTC.